This TCR beta chain was sequenced in a study of cytomegalovirus exposure and HLA in healthy donors. Clones were sequenced by immunoSEQ multiplex PCR, and TCRdb holds only the in-frame ones, with some missing. The sample includes 150,000 to 200,000 clones, 95% to 96% of them seen just once. Germline V lookup: CDR1 MNHNY, CDR2 SVGAGI (reference sequence). V trimming: 6 bases; J trimming: 3 bases; junction bases outside the gene matches: 4. The CDR3 is made up of 13 amino acids. The sequencing sample was made of PBMCs. This TCR was recovered from a woman aged 18-35 years in good health and CMV-seronegative. The rearrangement uses TRBV6-6 and TRBJ2-7, with TRBD1 matching 8 bases. The CDR3: CASSPGTGYEQYF. DNA for the CDR3: TGTGCCAGCAGCCCCGGGACAGGCTACGAGCAGTACTTC.